Shown below are 19 T cell receptor beta chains from a single sample sequenced in a study of shared clonotypes between healthy human individuals. Sequencing used immunoSEQ multiplex PCR; TCRdb keeps in-frame clones, though not all of them. The repertoire includes over 150,000 clones, 66% of them detected once, and about 10% sits in the top ten. Sequencing input: memory CD4+ T cells sorted from blood. Subset reported: CD45RA-negative fraction. The receptors originated from a man between 25 and 39 years old in good health.

The chain recombines TRBV6-5 with TRBJ2-1; a possible D gene is TRBD2 (6 bases). Germline CDR1 MNHEY, CDR2 SVGAGI. V lost 4 bases to trimming and J lost 7 bases, with 11 bases between them. The CDR3 covers 13 residues. The CDR3 loop is CASSSTRPNEQFF. Here the CDR3 DNA reads TGTGCCAGCAGTTCGACTAGACCTAATGAGCAGTTCTTC.

CDR3 sequence (DNA): TGTGCCAGCAGTGCTCAGGGGGACAGCTACACCTTC. This codes for CASSAQGDSYTF. The chain has TRBV6-4 and TRBJ1-2; 7 positions agree with TRBD1. V lost 4 bases to trimming and J lost 9 bases; unmatched junction nucleotides: 5. Germline V CDR1 and CDR2: MRHNA, SNTAGT. The CDR3 extends over 12 amino acids.

CDR3: CASSLGAGDTDTQYF. CDR3 bases: TGCGCCAGCAGCTTGGGTGCAGGAGACACAGATACGCAGTATTTT. The rearrangement links TRBV5-1 to TRBJ2-3; no firm D call. Germline CDR1 SGHRS, CDR2 YFSETQ. The CDR3 length is 15 residues. Trimming took off 0 bases at V and 2 bases at J, with 10 bases between the two ends.

This clone was counted between two and nine times. The rearrangement uses TRBV30 and TRBJ2-2; D uncertain. Germline CDR1 GTSNPN, CDR2 SVGIG (reference sequence). V was cut by 4 bases and J by 4 bases, with 7 bases left in between. The CDR3 runs 12 residues. The CDR3 DNA reads as TGTGCCTGGAACTCAGGCACCGGGGAGCTGTTTTTT. This sequence encodes CAWNSGTGELFF.

The genes are TRBV14 and TRBJ2-5; 7 bases match TRBD1. Per the germline V gene, CDR1 is SGHDN and CDR2 is FVKESK. The CDR3 sequence is 14 residues long. Trimming at V came to 1 base and at J to 5 bases, leaving 4 bases not matched to a gene. Here the CDR3 DNA reads TGTGCCAGCAGCCAAGGGACAGGCACGGAGACCCAGTACTTC. Translation gives CASSQGTGTETQYF.

This clone occurred a few times. This chain's CDR3 is CASSLAARSAAFF. The CDR3 DNA reads TGCGCCAGCAGCTTGGCCGCGAGGTCAGCAGCTTTCTTT. This chain connects TRBV5-1 to TRBJ1-1; no reliable D call. V was pared by 0 bases and J by 10 bases, with 13 bases between. The CDR3 spans 13 residues. Germline V gene lookup returns CDR1 SGHRS and CDR2 YFSETQ.

The sample holds one count of this clone. The rearrangement joins TRBV2 to TRBJ2-7; 7 nucleotides agree with TRBD2. The V and J ends lost 3 bases and 1 base, in that order; junction bases with no gene match: 6. The germline V gene encodes CDR1 SNHLY and CDR2 FYNNEI. This CDR3 has 15 residues. The chain's CDR3 is CASSDRGRDSYEQYF. As DNA, the CDR3 is TGTGCCAGCAGTGATCGTGGGAGGGATTCCTACGAGCAGTACTTC.

This chain joins TRBV2 and TRBJ2-7; 7 positions match TRBD2. Germline CDR1 reads SNHLY; CDR2 reads FYNNEI. This CDR3 comprises 13 residues. V shed 8 bases and J 6 bases; nucleotides not matched to a gene: 10. The CDR3 reads CASAAGVESEQYF. CDR3 DNA: TGTGCCAGCGCGGCGGGAGTTGAGTCCGAGCAGTACTTC. The whole variable domain, remainder taken from reference TRBV2 and TRBJ2-7, is EPEVTQTPSHQVTQMGQEVILRCVPISNHLYFYWYRQILGQKVEFLVSFYNNEISEKSEIFDDQFSVERPDGSNFTLKIRSTKLEDSAMYFCASAAGVESEQYFGPGTRLTVT.

The chain uses TRBV9 and TRBJ2-1, with 7 bases aligning to TRBD2. This CDR3 is 15 amino acids long. Per germline, CDR1 SGDLS and CDR2 YYNGEE. After removal of 4 bases from V and 9 bases from J, the junction contained 13 bases not matched to a gene. The DNA for the CDR3 is TGTGCCAGCAGCACTACCCGGGACTACTTCGCTGAGCAGTTCTTC. Translation gives CASSTTRDYFAEQFF.

The rearrangement uses TRBV18 and TRBJ1-1; D is uncertain. The CDR3 contains 12 residues. CDR1 KGHSH and CDR2 LQKENI come from the germline V gene. Trimming cost V 2 bases and J 3 bases, with 4 bases left between them. As DNA, the CDR3 is TGTGCCAGCTCACCAGAGTACACTGAAGCTTTCTTT. Protein: CASSPEYTEAFF. Looking up the rest from reference TRBV18 and TRBJ1-1 gives the full variable domain: NAGVMQNPRHLVRRRGQEARLRCSPMKGHSHVYWYRQLPEEGLKFMVYLQKENIIDESGMPKERFSAEFPKEGPSILRIQQVVRGDSAAYFCASSPEYTEAFFGQGTRLTVV.

As to this clone: The sample carries other DNA sequences with the same CDR3. This chain links TRBV9 with TRBJ2-2; possibly TRBD1 or TRBD2 for D (5 bases each). CDR3 length equals 16 residues. The germline V gene encodes CDR1 SGDLS and CDR2 YYNGEE. The germline V and J ends were trimmed by 0 bases and 5 bases, with 14 bases remaining between them. CDR3 coding DNA: TGTGCCAGCAGCGTAGTCCCTGGGGGAGCTACCGGGGAGCTGTTTTTT. It codes for CASSVVPGGATGELFF.

The chain combines TRBV18 with TRBJ2-7; a possible D gene is TRBD1 (6 bases). V dropped 4 bases and J dropped 4 bases, with 14 bases sitting between them. This CDR3 is 14 amino acids long. CDR1 is KGHSH, CDR2 LQKENI, per germline. As DNA, the CDR3 is TGTGCCAGCTCACAAGCCAGGGGAATATACGAGCAGTACTTC. Translating it yields CASSQARGIYEQYF.

The chain employs TRBV7-2 and TRBJ2-1; no definite D call. V was trimmed by 4 bases and J by 3 bases, leaving 7 bases between them. The CDR3 has 13 amino acids. CDR1 SGHTA and CDR2 FQGNSA come from the germline V gene. This CDR3 is CASSSRLYNEQFF. The CDR3, as DNA: TGTGCCAGCAGCTCCCGACTCTACAATGAGCAGTTCTTC.

CDR3 coding DNA: TGTGCCACCGCGGGACAGGGTCGTCGAGAGCAGTACTTC. Translating gives CATAGQGRREQYF. V and J are TRBV2 and TRBJ2-7; 9 nucleotides agree with TRBD1. With 10 bases clipped from V and 7 bases from J, the junction kept 11 bases outside the gene matches. This CDR3 is 13 amino acids long. Germline assignment: CDR1 SNHLY and CDR2 FYNNEI.

CDR3 in amino acids: CASSFVGFSYNEQFF. CDR3 nucleotides: TGCGCCAGCAGCTTCGTCGGGTTTTCCTACAATGAGCAGTTCTTC. The V call is TRBV5-1, the J call TRBJ2-1; D is ambiguous. V was clipped by 2 bases and J by 1 base, with 10 bases between them. Germline-derived CDR1 and CDR2 are SGHRS and YFSETQ. The CDR3 has 15 amino acids.

As DNA, the CDR3 is TGTGCCAGCAGCAAGGGCTACACCGGGGGGAATGAGCAGTTCTTC. It codes for CASSKGYTGGNEQFF. The chain combines TRBV21-1 with TRBJ2-1; TRBD2 was called by the table and not checked on the DNA. TRBV21-1 is listed as a pseudogene. The CDR3 length is 15 residues.

The chain couples TRBV18 to TRBJ2-1, with D possibly being TRBD2 (5 bases). Between the trimmed V and J ends, which lost 1 base and 2 bases, there was a span of 9 bases. CDR3 length equals 15 residues. Germline V gene sequence: CDR1 KGHSH, CDR2 LQKENI. The CDR3 loop reads CASSPLAGPYNEQFF. Here the CDR3 DNA reads TGTGCCAGCTCACCACTCGCGGGCCCCTACAATGAGCAGTTCTTC. Drawing the rest from reference TRBV18 and TRBJ2-1, the complete variable domain is NAGVMQNPRHLVRRRGQEARLRCSPMKGHSHVYWYRQLPEEGLKFMVYLQKENIIDESGMPKERFSAEFPKEGPSILRIQQVVRGDSAAYFCASSPLAGPYNEQFFGPGTRLTVL.

This clone was detected a few times. This chain connects TRBV7-2 to TRBJ1-5, with D perhaps matching TRBD1 (5 bases). The V and J ends lost 5 bases and 6 bases respectively, with 17 bases between them. Germline lookup yields CDR1 SGHTA and CDR2 FQGNSA. The CDR3 extends over 15 amino acids. Here the CDR3 DNA reads TGTGCCAGCAGCCGTGGGACCGCGGGGGGTCAGCCCCAGCATTTT. This codes for CASSRGTAGGQPQHF. The full variable domain, with the rest looked up from reference TRBV7-2 and TRBJ1-5, is GAGVSQSPSNKVTEKGKDVELRCDPISGHTALYWYRQSLGQGLEFLIYFQGNSAPDKSGLPSDRFSAERTGGSVSTLTIQRTQQEDSAVYLCASSRGTAGGQPQHFGDGTRLSIL.

The J gene is TRBJ1-4, the V gene TRBV5-5, with 7 bases aligning to TRBD1. The CDR3 consists of 15 residues. Per the germline V gene, CDR1 is SGHKS and CDR2 is YYEKEE (reference sequence). Trimming took 2 bases from V and 5 from J; bases not matched to a gene: 6. CDR3 loop: CASSFRQGPNEKLFF. In DNA, the CDR3 is TGTGCCAGCAGCTTCAGACAGGGCCCGAATGAAAAACTGTTTTTT. The full variable domain, completed using reference TRBV5-5 and TRBJ1-4, is DAGVTQSPTHLIKTRGQQVTLRCSPISGHKSVSWYQQVLGQGPQFIFQYYEKEERGRGNFPDRFSARQFPNYSSELNVNALLLGDSALYLCASSFRQGPNEKLFFGSGTQLSVL.